This paragraph covers one TCR beta chain sequence. The assay was immunoSEQ multiplex PCR, and TCRdb's table has in-frame clones only and misses some. The table lists some 67,000 clones, 91% of them singletons. These data come from a study of T cell changes during pregnancy in multiple sclerosis. V was pared by 0 bases and J by 1 base, with 15 bases between. Germline-derived CDR1 and CDR2 are GTSNPN and SVGIG (reference sequence). This CDR3 has 16 amino acids. The chain couples TRBV30 to TRBJ2-5, with D perhaps matching TRBD1 (6 bases). The sample consisted of peripheral blood, taken in the first trimester of pregnancy. The TCR was taken from a female donor with multiple sclerosis, enrolled in a pregnancy study. The CDR3 DNA follows: TGTGCCTGGAGTGTACTGGGTGTGGGGGCCCAAGAGACCCAGTACTTC. It specifies CAWSVLGVGAQETQYF.